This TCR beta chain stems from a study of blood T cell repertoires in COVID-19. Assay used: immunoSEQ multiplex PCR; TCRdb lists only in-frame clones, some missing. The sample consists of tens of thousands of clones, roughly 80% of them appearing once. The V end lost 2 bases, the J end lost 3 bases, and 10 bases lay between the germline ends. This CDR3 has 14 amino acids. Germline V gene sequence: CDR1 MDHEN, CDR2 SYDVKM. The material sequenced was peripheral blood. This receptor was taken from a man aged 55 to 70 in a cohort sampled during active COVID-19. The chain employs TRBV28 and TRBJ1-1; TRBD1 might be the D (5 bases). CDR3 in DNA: TGTGCCAGCAGTTTAAGGGGTTGGGACACTGAAGCTTTCTTT. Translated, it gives CASSLRGWDTEAFF.